This entry is about one TCR beta chain. The antigen remains unidentified. This specimen comes from a study of molecular identifiers for immune sequencing clone quantification. Generation of bulk TCR libraries relied on previously described methods and listed TCR primers. TCRdb re-analysed the PCR reads in MiXCR, keeping a single row per CDR3 protein. Here the sample spans 490,000 or so distinct CDR3 sequences, about 21% being singletons. Sequencing libraries of naive CD8 cells derived from around 20,000 to 1,000,000 sorted cells with 10%, 30% or 50% RNA. Sorted naive CD8 T cells were those defined as CD8+CD4-CCR7+CD45RA+. Study-wide findings and caveats: For effector cells, clones above 20 RNA copies held over 98% of molecules; for naive cells, under 1%.

V was trimmed by 3 bases and J by 0 bases, leaving 15 bases between them. The CDR3 consists of 15 residues. Per germline, CDR1 DFQATT and CDR2 SNEGSKA (reference sequence). The sequenced material came from naive CD8+ T cells from blood, with Jurkat cell RNA spiked in. Subset given: FACS-sorted CD8+CD4-CCR7+CD45RA+ naive T cells. V is TRBV20-1 and J is TRBJ2-7; D is unresolved. The TCR originated in a human donor in good health. Some libraries in this study had Jurkat cell RNA spiked in. CDR3 in DNA: TGCAGTGCTAGGTTTTTGGGCCAGAGCTCCTACGAGCAGTACTTC. This translates into CSARFLGQSSYEQYF.